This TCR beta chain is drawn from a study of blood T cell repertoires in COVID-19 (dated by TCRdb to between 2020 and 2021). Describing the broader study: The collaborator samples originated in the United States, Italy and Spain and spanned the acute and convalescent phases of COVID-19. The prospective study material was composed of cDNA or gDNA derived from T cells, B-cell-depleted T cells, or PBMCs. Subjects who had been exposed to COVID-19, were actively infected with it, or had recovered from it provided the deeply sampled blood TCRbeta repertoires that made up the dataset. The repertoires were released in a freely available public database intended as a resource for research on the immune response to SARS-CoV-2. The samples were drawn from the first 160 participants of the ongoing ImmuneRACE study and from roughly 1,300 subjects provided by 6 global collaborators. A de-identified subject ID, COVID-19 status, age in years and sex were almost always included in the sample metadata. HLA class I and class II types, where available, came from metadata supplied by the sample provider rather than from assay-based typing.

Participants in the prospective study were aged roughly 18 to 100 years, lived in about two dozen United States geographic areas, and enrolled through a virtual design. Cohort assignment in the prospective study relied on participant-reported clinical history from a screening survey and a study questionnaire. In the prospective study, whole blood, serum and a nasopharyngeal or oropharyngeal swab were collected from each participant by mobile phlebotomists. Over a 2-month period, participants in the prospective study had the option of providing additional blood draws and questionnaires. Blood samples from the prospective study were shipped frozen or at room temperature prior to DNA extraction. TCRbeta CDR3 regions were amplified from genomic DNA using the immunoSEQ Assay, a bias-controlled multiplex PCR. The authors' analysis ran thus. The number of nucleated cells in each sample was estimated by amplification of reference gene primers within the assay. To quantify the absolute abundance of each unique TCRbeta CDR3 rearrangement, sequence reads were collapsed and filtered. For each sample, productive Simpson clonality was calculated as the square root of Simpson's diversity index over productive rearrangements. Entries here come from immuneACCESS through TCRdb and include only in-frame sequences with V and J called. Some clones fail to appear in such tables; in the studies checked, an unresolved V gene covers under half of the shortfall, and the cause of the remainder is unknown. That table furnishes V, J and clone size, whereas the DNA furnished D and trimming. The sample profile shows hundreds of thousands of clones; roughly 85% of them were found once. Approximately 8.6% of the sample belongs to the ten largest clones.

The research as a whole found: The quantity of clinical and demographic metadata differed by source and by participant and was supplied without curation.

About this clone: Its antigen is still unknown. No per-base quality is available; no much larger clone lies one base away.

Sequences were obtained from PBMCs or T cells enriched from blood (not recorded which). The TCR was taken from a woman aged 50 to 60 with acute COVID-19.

The CDR3 here reads CASTKDSYGYTF. Here is the DNA: TGTGCCAGCACCAAGGACTCCTATGGCTACACCTTC. This receptor chain uses TRBV6-5 and TRBJ1-2; the D gene assignment is ambiguous. The CDR3 holds 12 amino acids from the cysteine to the phenylalanine. Only CDR3 DNA remains: 36 bases, in frame from the first base. The germline V gene provides CDR1 MNHEY and CDR2 SVGAGI. V sheds 7 bases and J sheds 4 bases, leaving 10 bases between their ends.